A single sample is the source of the 25 T cell receptor beta chains below, sequenced in a study of CD8+ T cells in alopecia areata. Following extraction, RNA underwent reverse transcription to cDNA, which served as the sequencing template. The method was immunoSEQ multiplex PCR; TCRdb's version includes in-frame clones alone and lacks a portion of them. The table shows 65,000 to 100,000 clones, with approximately 50% occurring only once. Source material: NKG2D-high CD8+ T cells sorted from blood. Receptors originate from a human donor with alopecia areata.

This clone appeared a few times. The rearrangement joins TRBV4-1 to TRBJ2-5, with TRBD1 as a possible D gene (5 bases). Trimming removed 3 bases from V and 0 bases from J, with 11 bases in between. The CDR3 has 15 residues. The germline gives CDR1 MGHRA, CDR2 YSYEKL. CDR3 DNA: TGCGCCAGCAGCCATGGGGCCAGCTACCAAGAGACCCAGTACTTC. It is translated as CASSHGASYQETQYF.

The CDR3 here is CASSPVAGPYQETQYF. The CDR3 coding sequence is TGTGCCAGCAGTCCCGTGGCGGGGCCATACCAAGAGACCCAGTACTTC. This chain uses TRBV28 with TRBJ2-5, with D possibly matching TRBD2 (6 bases). Trimming left V 5 bases short and J 0 bases short, with 16 bases between. There are 16 residues in the CDR3. Germline V gives CDR1 MDHEN, CDR2 SYDVKM.

This chain connects TRBV20-1 to TRBJ2-7; no definite D call. Per the germline V gene, CDR1 is DFQATT and CDR2 is SNEGSKA (reference sequence). This CDR3 comprises 8 residues. The CDR3 region has the DNA TGCAGCGTGTCCGAGCAGTACTTC. This gives the protein CSVSEQYF.

V gene TRBV29-1 combines with J gene TRBJ2-2, with TRBD1 matching 9 bases. The CDR3 is 13 residues long. V gave up 7 bases and J gave up 3 bases; unmatched junction bases: 3. CDR1 is SQVTM and CDR2 is ANQGSEA in the germline V gene. CDR3 sequence reads: CSARQGDTGELFF. The CDR3 DNA sequence: TGCAGCGCCCGACAGGGGGACACCGGGGAGCTGTTTTTT.

This clone showed up just a few times. The gene calls are TRBV29-1 and TRBJ2-4; D not resolved. V was trimmed by 3 bases and J by 2 bases, leaving 11 bases between them. CDR3 length equals 14 residues. Germline CDR1 is SQVTM and CDR2 is ANQGSEA. The CDR3 here is CSVEGLVTKNIQYF. CDR3 DNA: TGCAGCGTTGAGGGGTTGGTGACCAAAAACATTCAGTACTTC.

This sequence joins TRBV5-6 and TRBJ2-5, with D possibly being TRBD1 (6 bases). This CDR3 spans 14 amino acids. In germline, CDR1 is SGHDT, CDR2 YYEEEE. V was clipped by 4 bases and J by 5 bases, with 15 bases between them. In DNA form, the CDR3 reads TGTGCCAGCAGCCCCGGGACATTCCTGGAGACCCAGTACTTC. Protein product: CASSPGTFLETQYF.

This clone was seen only a few times. The chain uses TRBV19 and TRBJ2-2, with D uncertain. The V gene lost 6 bases and the J gene lost 6 bases, with 8 bases spanning the gap. The length of the CDR3 is 12 residues. Germline V gives CDR1 LNHDA, CDR2 SQIVND (reference sequence). This chain's CDR3 is CASSVLAGELFF. The CDR3 DNA sequence: TGTGCCAGTAGCGTCCTCGCCGGGGAGCTGTTTTTT.

The chain joins TRBV27 to TRBJ2-3; D remains ambiguous. V lost 4 bases, J lost 4 bases, and 3 bases lay in between. Germline CDR1 is MNHEY and CDR2 is SMNVEV (reference sequence). The CDR3 length is 11 residues. The CDR3 DNA reads as TGTGCCAGCAGTTGGTCAGATACGCAGTATTTT. It is translated as CASSWSDTQYF.

This clone was counted only a few times. The rearrangement links TRBV28 to TRBJ2-1; 16 bases agree with TRBD2. This CDR3 is 18 amino acids long. V was clipped by 3 bases and J by 8 bases; unmatched bases: 10. The V gene's germline CDR1 is MDHEN and CDR2 SYDVKM. The CDR3 is CASSFDLGLAGGQDEQFF. The CDR3 DNA reads TGTGCCAGCAGTTTCGACTTGGGACTAGCGGGGGGGCAGGATGAGCAGTTCTTC.

The chain combines TRBV4-1 with TRBJ1-5; no reliable D call. Trimming stripped 4 bases from V and 9 bases from J, with 7 bases between. Germline values: CDR1 MGHRA, CDR2 YSYEKL. This CDR3 region has 11 residues. CDR3 sequence reads: CASSPQMPQHF. DNA of the CDR3: TGCGCCAGCAGCCCTCAGATGCCCCAGCATTTT.

V gene TRBV5-1 combines with J gene TRBJ2-1; D not resolved. The CDR3 consists of 15 residues. CDR1 and CDR2 from the germline V gene are SGHRS and YFSETQ. V was shortened by 0 bases and J by 0 bases, with 7 bases between the two germline ends. The CDR3 spells CASSLGMSSYNEQFF. The CDR3 nucleotides are TGCGCCAGCAGCTTGGGGATGAGCTCCTACAATGAGCAGTTCTTC.

This chain connects TRBV6-6 to TRBJ1-5, with D perhaps TRBD1 (5 bases). The V end was cut by 4 bases, the J end by 4 bases, with 11 bases between. The CDR3 runs to 14 residues. Per germline, CDR1 MNHNY and CDR2 SVGAGI (reference sequence). CDR3 sequence (DNA): TGTGCCAGCAGTTCTGGCGGGGGGAATCAGCCCCAGCATTTT. This codes for CASSSGGGNQPQHF.

This rearrangement joins TRBV27 to TRBJ2-5; D gene uncertain. The germline gives CDR1 MNHEY, CDR2 SMNVEV (reference sequence). The CDR3 has 13 residues. Trimming shortened V by 6 bases and J by 5 bases, and 13 bases separated the two germline ends. The chain's CDR3 is CASSTHLEETQYF. The CDR3, as DNA: TGTGCCAGCAGCACACACCTTGAGGAGACCCAGTACTTC.

The chain employs TRBV6-6 and TRBJ2-6; D possibly corresponds to TRBD2 (6 bases). The CDR3 loop spans 15 amino acids. The ends were cut back, 6 bases at V and 2 bases at J, with 11 bases in the middle. CDR1 is MNHNY, CDR2 SVGAGI, per germline (reference sequence). CDR3 protein: CASSGTGAGANVLTF. DNA for the CDR3: TGTGCCAGCAGCGGTACGGGAGCTGGGGCCAACGTCCTGACTTTC.

The chain couples TRBV28 to TRBJ2-1; 7 bases map to TRBD2. Trimming at V came to 7 bases and at J to 5 bases, leaving 11 bases not matched to a gene. This CDR3 is 15 amino acids long. CDR1 and CDR2 from the germline V gene are MDHEN and SYDVKM. DNA for the CDR3: TGTGCCAGCACCCTGGGGCGGGAGTACAACAATGAGCAGTTCTTC. Translating gives CASTLGREYNNEQFF. The complete variable domain, with remaining parts taken from reference TRBV28 and TRBJ2-1, reads DVKVTQSSRYLVKRTGEKVFLECVQDMDHENMFWYRQDPGLGLRLIYFSYDVKMKEKGDIPEGYSVSREKKERFSLILESASTNQTSMYLCASTLGREYNNEQFFGPGTRLTVL.

The rearrangement uses TRBV9 and TRBJ2-3; D not resolved. The CDR3 has 13 amino acids. Germline CDR1 is SGDLS and CDR2 is YYNGEE. The V gene lost 4 bases and the J gene lost 5 bases, with 11 bases spanning the gap. CDR3 sequence reads: CASSTGGIDTQYF. CDR3 in DNA: TGTGCCAGCAGCACGGGCGGTATAGATACGCAGTATTTT.

DNA of the CDR3: TGTGCCTGGGAAAGGGACAGGGATTATTATGAGCAGTTCTTC. It encodes CAWERDRDYYEQFF. This rearrangement joins TRBV30 to TRBJ2-1; TRBD1 matches 9 bases. Trimming at V came to 5 bases and at J to 8 bases, leaving 10 bases not matched to a gene. The CDR3 extends over 14 amino acids. In germline, CDR1 is GTSNPN, CDR2 SVGIG (reference sequence).

The J gene is TRBJ2-5, the V gene TRBV12-5; unclear D gene. Trimming left V 6 bases short and J 5 bases short, with 10 bases between. The CDR3 loop spans 12 amino acids. Germline CDR1 LGHNT, CDR2 FRNRAP. As DNA, the CDR3 is TGTGCTAGTGGGCTGACCATCGAGACCCAGTACTTC. Residues: CASGLTIETQYF.

This clone was counted a few times. The same CDR3 also results from other DNA sequences found in this sample. J is TRBJ2-7 and V is TRBV29-1; D uncertain. Between the trimmed V and J ends, which lost 1 base and 3 bases, there was a span of 4 bases. The CDR3 sequence is 11 residues long. The germline gives CDR1 SQVTM, CDR2 ANQGSEA. The CDR3 region is CSVEGDYEQYF. The CDR3 nucleotides are TGCAGCGTTGAAGGGGACTACGAGCAGTACTTC.

CDR3: CSVGTSGRDEETQYF. Written as DNA, the CDR3 is TGCAGCGTCGGGACTAGCGGGAGAGACGAAGAGACCCAGTACTTC. The V gene is TRBV29-1, the J gene TRBJ2-5, with 14 bases matching TRBD2. Germline CDR1 and CDR2: SQVTM and ANQGSEA. J was trimmed by 3 bases and V by 6 bases; bases with no gene match: 6. The CDR3 runs to 15 residues. The complete variable domain, with remaining parts taken from reference TRBV29-1 and TRBJ2-5, reads SAVISQKPSRDICQRGTSLTIQCQVDSQVTMMFWYRQQPGQSLTLIATANQGSEATYESGFVIDKFPISRPNLTFSTLTVSNMSPEDSSIYLCSVGTSGRDEETQYFGPGTRLLVL.

In regard to this clone: Germline and junction disagree at one end, which may indicate a read error. This chain joins TRBV9 and TRBJ2-3, with D perhaps being TRBD1 or TRBD2 (5 bases each). Germline CDR1 reads SGDLS; CDR2 reads YYNGEE. The CDR3 is 9 amino acids. The chain's CDR3 is CASSVSGPF. In DNA form, the CDR3 reads TGTGCCAGCAGCGTCTCGGGACCCTTT. The full variable domain, with the rest looked up from reference TRBV9 and TRBJ2-3, is DSGVTQTPKHLITATGQRVTLRCSPRSGDLSVYWYQQSLDQGLQFLIQYYNGEERAKGNILERFSAQQFPDLHSELNLSSLELGDSALYFCASSVSGPFGPGTRLTVL.

The chain couples TRBV7-9 to TRBJ2-7; D gene ambiguous. The V gene lost 5 bases and the J gene lost 8 bases, with 22 bases spanning the gap. Germline CDR1 SEHNR, CDR2 FQNEAQ (reference sequence). This CDR3 has 15 amino acids. The CDR3 region is CASSPPEGSAVKQYF. CDR3 nucleotides: TGTGCCAGCAGCCCCCCCGAAGGCTCTGCGGTTAAGCAGTACTTC.

The chain employs TRBV28 and TRBJ2-5; no firm D call. The V end was cut by 3 bases, the J end by 4 bases, with 15 bases between. Germline-derived CDR1 and CDR2 are MDHEN and SYDVKM. This CDR3 has 15 residues. CDR3 bases: TGTGCCAGCAGTTTGCAGGCCGGGTGGGGAGAGACCCAGTACTTC. Translating gives CASSLQAGWGETQYF. The full variable domain, completed using reference TRBV28 and TRBJ2-5, is DVKVTQSSRYLVKRTGEKVFLECVQDMDHENMFWYRQDPGLGLRLIYFSYDVKMKEKGDIPEGYSVSREKKERFSLILESASTNQTSMYLCASSLQAGWGETQYFGPGTRLLVL.

In its sample, this clone was seen a few times. This chain links TRBV6-5 with TRBJ2-7; the D is unclear. Looked up from germline, CDR1 is MNHEY and CDR2 is SVGAGI. The CDR3 contains 11 residues. With 1 base removed from V and 4 bases from J, the gap between germline ends came to 2 bases. CDR3 coding DNA: TGTGCCAGCAGTTACTTATACGAGCAGTACTTC. It specifies CASSYLYEQYF.

There are a few counts of this clone. This chain links TRBV28 with TRBJ2-7; TRBD2 matches 8 bases. Per germline, CDR1 MDHEN and CDR2 SYDVKM. J was trimmed by 6 bases and V by 6 bases; bases with no gene match: 10. The CDR3 is 14 amino acids. The CDR3 sequence: CASSPTGLAVEQYF. CDR3 DNA: TGTGCCAGCAGCCCTACCGGACTAGCTGTCGAGCAGTACTTC.